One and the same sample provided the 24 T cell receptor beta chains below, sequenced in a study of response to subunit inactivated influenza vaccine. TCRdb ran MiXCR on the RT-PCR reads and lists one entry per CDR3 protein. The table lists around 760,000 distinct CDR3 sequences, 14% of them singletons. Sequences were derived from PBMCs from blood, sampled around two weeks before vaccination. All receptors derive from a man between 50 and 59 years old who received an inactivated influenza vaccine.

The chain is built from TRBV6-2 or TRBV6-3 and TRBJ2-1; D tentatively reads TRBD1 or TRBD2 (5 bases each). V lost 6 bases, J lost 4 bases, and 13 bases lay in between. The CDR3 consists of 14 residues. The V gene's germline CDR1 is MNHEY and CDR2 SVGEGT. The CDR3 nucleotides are TGTGCCAGCAGCTACCCGGGACCGTACAATGAGCAGTTCTTC. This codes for CASSYPGPYNEQFF.

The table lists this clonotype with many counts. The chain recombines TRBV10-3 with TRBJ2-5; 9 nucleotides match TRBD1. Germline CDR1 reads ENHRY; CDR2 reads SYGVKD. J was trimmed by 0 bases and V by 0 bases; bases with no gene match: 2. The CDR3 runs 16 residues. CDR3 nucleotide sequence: TGTGCCATCAGTGAGTCTAGGACAGGGGACCAAGAGACCCAGTACTTC. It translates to CAISESRTGDQETQYF.

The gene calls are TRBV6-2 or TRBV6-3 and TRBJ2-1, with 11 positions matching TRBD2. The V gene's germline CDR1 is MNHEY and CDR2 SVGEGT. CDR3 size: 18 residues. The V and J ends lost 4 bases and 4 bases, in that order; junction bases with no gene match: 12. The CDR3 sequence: CASSFSIAGGNRYNEQFF. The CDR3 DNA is TGTGCCAGCAGTTTCTCCATAGCGGGAGGGAACCGATACAATGAGCAGTTCTTC.

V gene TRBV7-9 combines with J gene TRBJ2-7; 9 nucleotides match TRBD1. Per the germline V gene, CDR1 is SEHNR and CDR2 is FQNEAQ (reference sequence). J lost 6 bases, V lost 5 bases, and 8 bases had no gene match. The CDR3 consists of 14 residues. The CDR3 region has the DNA TGTGCCAGCAGCGTCGGCCCACAGGGGGCCGAGCAGTACTTC. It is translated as CASSVGPQGAEQYF.

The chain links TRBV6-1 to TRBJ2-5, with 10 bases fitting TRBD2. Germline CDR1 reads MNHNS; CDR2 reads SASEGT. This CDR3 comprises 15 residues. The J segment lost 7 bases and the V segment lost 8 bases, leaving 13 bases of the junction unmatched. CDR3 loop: CASGTGLAASTTQYF. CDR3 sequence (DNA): TGTGCCAGCGGAACAGGACTAGCGGCCTCCACGACCCAGTACTTC.

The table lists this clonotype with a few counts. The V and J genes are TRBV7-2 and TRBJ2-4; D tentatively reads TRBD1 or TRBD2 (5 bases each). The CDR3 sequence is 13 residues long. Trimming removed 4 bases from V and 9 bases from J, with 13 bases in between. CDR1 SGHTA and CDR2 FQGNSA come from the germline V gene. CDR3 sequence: CASSSNARGIQYF. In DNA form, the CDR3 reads TGTGCCAGCAGCTCCAACGCGAGGGGCATTCAGTACTTC. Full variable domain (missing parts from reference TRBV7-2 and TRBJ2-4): GAGVSQSPSNKVTEKGKDVELRCDPISGHTALYWYRQSLGQGLEFLIYFQGNSAPDKSGLPSDRFSAERTGGSVSTLTIQRTQQEDSAVYLCASSSNARGIQYFGAGTRLSVL.

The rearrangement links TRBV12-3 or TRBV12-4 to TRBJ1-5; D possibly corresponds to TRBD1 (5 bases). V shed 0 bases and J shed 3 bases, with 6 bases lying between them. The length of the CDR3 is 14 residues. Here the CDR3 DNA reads TGTGCCAGCAGTTTAGCAGGGGACAATCAGCCCCAGCATTTT. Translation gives CASSLAGDNQPQHF.

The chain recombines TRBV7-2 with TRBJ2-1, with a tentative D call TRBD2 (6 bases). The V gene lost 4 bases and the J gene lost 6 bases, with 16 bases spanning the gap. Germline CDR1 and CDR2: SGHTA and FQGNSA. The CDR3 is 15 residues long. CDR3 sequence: CASSSIAVGGNEQFF. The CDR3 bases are TGTGCCAGCAGCTCGATAGCGGTCGGGGGCAATGAGCAGTTCTTC. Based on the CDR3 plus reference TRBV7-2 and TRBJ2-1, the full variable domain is GAGVSQSPSNKVTEKGKDVELRCDPISGHTALYWYRQSLGQGLEFLIYFQGNSAPDKSGLPSDRFSAERTGGSVSTLTIQRTQQEDSAVYLCASSSIAVGGNEQFFGPGTRLTVL.

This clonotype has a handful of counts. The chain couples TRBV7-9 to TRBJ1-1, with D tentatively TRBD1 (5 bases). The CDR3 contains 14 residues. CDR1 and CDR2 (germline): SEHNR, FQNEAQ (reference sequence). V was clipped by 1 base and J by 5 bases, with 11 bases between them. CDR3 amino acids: CASSLELGRTEAFF. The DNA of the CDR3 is TGTGCCAGCAGCTTAGAATTGGGGCGGACTGAAGCTTTCTTT.

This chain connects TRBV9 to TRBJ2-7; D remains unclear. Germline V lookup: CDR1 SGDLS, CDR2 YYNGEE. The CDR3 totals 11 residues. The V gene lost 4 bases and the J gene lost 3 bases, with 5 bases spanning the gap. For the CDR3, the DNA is TGTGCCAGCAGCAATGGCTACGAGCAGTACTTC. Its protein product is CASSNGYEQYF.

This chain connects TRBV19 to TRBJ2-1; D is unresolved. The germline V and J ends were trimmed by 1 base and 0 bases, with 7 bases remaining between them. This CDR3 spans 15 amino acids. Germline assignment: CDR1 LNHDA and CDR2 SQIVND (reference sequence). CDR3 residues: CASSIVQSSYNEQFF. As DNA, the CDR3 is TGTGCCAGTAGTATAGTACAGAGCTCCTACAATGAGCAGTTCTTC.

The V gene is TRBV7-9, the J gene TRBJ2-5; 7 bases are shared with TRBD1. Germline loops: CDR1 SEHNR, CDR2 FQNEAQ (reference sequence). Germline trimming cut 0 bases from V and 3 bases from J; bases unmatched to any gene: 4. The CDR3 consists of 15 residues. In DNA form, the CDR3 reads TGTGCCAGCAGCTTAGCGTTGACAGGGAAAGAGACCCAGTACTTC. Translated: CASSLALTGKETQYF.

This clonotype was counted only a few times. DNA for the CDR3: TGCAGTGCTAGACCGAGGTATAATTCACCCCTCCACTTT. Residues: CSARPRYNSPLHF. This chain joins TRBV20-1 and TRBJ1-6; D uncertain. CDR1 DFQATT and CDR2 SNEGSKA come from the germline V gene (reference sequence). Between the trimmed V and J ends, which lost 2 bases and 4 bases, there was a span of 6 bases. The CDR3 runs to 13 residues.

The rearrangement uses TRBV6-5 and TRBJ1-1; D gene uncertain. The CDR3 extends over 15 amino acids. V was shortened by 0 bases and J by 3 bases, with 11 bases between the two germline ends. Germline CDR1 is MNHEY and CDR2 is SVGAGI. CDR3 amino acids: CASSYSWGGDTEAFF. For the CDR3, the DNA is TGTGCCAGCAGTTACTCGTGGGGTGGGGACACTGAAGCTTTCTTT.

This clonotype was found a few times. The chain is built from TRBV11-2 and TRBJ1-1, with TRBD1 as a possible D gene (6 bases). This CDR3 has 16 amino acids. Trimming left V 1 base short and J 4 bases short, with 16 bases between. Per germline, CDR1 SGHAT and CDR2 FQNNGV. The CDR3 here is CASSLGRGRGFTEAFF. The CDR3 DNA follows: TGTGCCAGCAGCTTAGGGCGCGGCAGGGGATTCACTGAAGCTTTCTTT.

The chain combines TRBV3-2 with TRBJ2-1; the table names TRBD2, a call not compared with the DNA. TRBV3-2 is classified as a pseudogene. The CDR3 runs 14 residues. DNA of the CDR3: TGTGCCAGCAGTATTAGCGGGGCGTACAATGAGCAGTTCTTC. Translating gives CASSISGAYNEQFF.

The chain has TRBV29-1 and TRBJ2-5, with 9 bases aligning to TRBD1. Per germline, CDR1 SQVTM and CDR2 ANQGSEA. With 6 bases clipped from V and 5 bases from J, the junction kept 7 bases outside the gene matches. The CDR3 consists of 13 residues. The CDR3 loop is CSVGTGSGETQYF. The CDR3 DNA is TGCAGCGTCGGGACAGGGAGCGGGGAGACCCAGTACTTC.

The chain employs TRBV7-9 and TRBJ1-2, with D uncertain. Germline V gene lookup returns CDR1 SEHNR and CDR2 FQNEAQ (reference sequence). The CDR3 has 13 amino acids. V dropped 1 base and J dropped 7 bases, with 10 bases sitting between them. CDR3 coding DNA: TGTGCCAGCAGCTTAGTCGTAGGAAGTGGCTACACCTTC. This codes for CASSLVVGSGYTF.

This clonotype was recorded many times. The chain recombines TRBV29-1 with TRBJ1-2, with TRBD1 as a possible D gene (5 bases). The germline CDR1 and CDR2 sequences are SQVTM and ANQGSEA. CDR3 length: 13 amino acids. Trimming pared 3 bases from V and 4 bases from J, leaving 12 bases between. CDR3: CSVDLGTVYGYTF. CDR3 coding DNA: TGCAGCGTTGATTTGGGGACTGTCTATGGCTACACCTTC.

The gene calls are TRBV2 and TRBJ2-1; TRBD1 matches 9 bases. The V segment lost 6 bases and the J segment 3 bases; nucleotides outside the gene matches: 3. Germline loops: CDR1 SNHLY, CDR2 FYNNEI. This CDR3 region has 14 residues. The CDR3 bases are TGTGCCAGCAGAGGGACAGGGTACTACAATGAGCAGTTCTTC. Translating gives CASRGTGYYNEQFF.

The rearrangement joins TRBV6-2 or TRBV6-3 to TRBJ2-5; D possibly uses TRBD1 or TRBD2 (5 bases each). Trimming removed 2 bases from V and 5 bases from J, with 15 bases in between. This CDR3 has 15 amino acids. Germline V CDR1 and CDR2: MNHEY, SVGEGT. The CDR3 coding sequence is TGTGCCAGCAGTTACGGCCGGGGATGGGGGGAGACCCAGTACTTC. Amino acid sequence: CASSYGRGWGETQYF.

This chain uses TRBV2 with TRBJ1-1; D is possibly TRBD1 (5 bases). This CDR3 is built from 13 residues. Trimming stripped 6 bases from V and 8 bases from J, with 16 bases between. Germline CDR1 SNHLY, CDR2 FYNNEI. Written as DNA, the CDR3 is TGTGCCAGCAGGGAATCCGGGACTGCAGAAGCTTTCTTT. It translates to CASRESGTAEAFF.

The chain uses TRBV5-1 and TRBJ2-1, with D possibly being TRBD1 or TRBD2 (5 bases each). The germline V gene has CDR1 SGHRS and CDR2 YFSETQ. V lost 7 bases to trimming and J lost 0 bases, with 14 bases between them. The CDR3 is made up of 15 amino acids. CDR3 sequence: CASFPGRSSYNEQFF. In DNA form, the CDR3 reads TGCGCCAGCTTTCCGGGACGGAGCTCCTACAATGAGCAGTTCTTC.

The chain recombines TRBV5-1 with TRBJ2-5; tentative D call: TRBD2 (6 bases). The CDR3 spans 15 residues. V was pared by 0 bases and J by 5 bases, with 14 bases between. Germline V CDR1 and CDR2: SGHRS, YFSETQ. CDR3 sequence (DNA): TGCGCCAGCAGCTTGGAACGGGGCGGAGGGGAGACCCAGTACTTC. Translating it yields CASSLERGGGETQYF.